This T cell receptor beta chain was recorded in a study of T cells in localized non-small cell lung cancer. General study findings and limits: The highest T cell clonality was in uninvolved adjacent lung, above tumor.

Libraries were prepared by immunoSEQ multiplex PCR; TCRdb keeps only in-frame clonotypes and omits some of them. Of thousands of clones listed, approximately 81% are singletons. V was shortened by 4 bases and J by 0 bases, with 12 bases between the two germline ends. CDR1 SQVTM and CDR2 ANQGSEA come from the germline V gene. The CDR3 is 15 residues long. With regard to this clone: Its cognate antigen is unknown.

The sequence was obtained from a woman aged 40 to 75 with stage II lung adenocarcinoma. The chain joins TRBV29-1 to TRBJ1-4; D may be TRBD1 (6 bases). The sequencing used PBMCs, collected before any cancer treatment. The CDR3 is CSVGGTPSTNEKLFF. The CDR3 DNA reads TGCAGCGTTGGAGGGACACCCTCAACTAATGAAAAACTGTTTTTT.